Below are 12 T cell receptor beta chains sequenced from a single sample in a study of OX40 agonist ivuxolimab in advanced cancers. Sequenced by immunoSEQ multiplex PCR; TCRdb stores in-frame clones only, minus some. This table holds about 85,000 clones, about nine tenths found once. The specimen was CD4+ or CD8+ T cells sorted from blood, collected in a trial of the OX40 agonist ivuxolimab. Every receptor here comes from an adult with an advanced solid tumor such as melanoma, head and neck, liver or kidney cancer.

The chain uses TRBV11-1 and TRBJ1-1; TRBD1 might be the D (5 bases). Trimming removed 2 bases from V and 5 bases from J, with 9 bases in between. Looked up from germline, CDR1 is SGHAT and CDR2 is FQDESV (reference sequence). The CDR3 is 13 residues long. The CDR3 DNA sequence: TGTGCCAGCAGCTTACAGGGAGGGACTGAAGCTTTCTTT. This encodes CASSLQGGTEAFF.

In its sample, this clone was seen a few times. The CDR3 sequence: CASSHLQGTEAFF. CDR3 DNA: TGTGCCAGCAGCCACCTACAGGGTACTGAAGCTTTCTTT. The chain has TRBV4-2 and TRBJ1-1; D possibly corresponds to TRBD1 (6 bases). There are 13 residues in the CDR3. V shed 3 bases and J shed 5 bases, with 10 bases lying between them. The germline V gene has CDR1 LGHNA and CDR2 YNFKEQ.

The V and J genes are TRBV6-6 and TRBJ2-1; D may be TRBD1 or TRBD2 (5 bases each). The V gene's germline CDR1 is MNHNY and CDR2 SVGAGI (reference sequence). V was cut by 0 bases and J by 8 bases, with 8 bases left in between. This CDR3 region has 13 residues. CDR3 region: CASSYSGDDEQFF. The CDR3, as DNA: TGTGCCAGCAGTTACTCAGGGGACGATGAGCAGTTCTTC.

The gene calls are TRBV2 and TRBJ2-7, with D uncertain. The CDR3 consists of 11 residues. Germline assignment: CDR1 SNHLY and CDR2 FYNNEI. V lost 6 bases and J lost 4, with 7 bases in between. CDR3 nucleotides: TGTGCCAGCAGCTACACGTACGAGCAGTACTTC. Its protein product is CASSYTYEQYF.

The rearrangement links TRBV7-6 to TRBJ2-5; possibly TRBD1 or TRBD2 for D (6 bases each). CDR3 length equals 17 residues. The germline V gene encodes CDR1 SGHVS and CDR2 FNYEAQ. Trimming stripped 5 bases from V and 9 bases from J, with 28 bases between. This CDR3 is CASSDRVRRGAHMAQYF. In nucleotides, the CDR3 is TGTGCCAGCAGCGATAGAGTGAGAAGGGGGGCCCATATGGCCCAGTACTTC. Combining the CDR3 with reference TRBV7-6 and TRBJ2-5 gives the whole variable domain GAGVSQSPRYKVTKRGQDVALRCDPISGHVSLYWYRQALGQGPEFLTYFNYEAQQDKSGLPNDRFSAERPEGSISTLTIQRTEQRDSAMYRCASSDRVRRGAHMAQYFGPGTRLLVL.

The J gene is TRBJ2-2, the V gene TRBV15; 8 bases line up with TRBD2. The CDR3 loop spans 17 amino acids. Germline V gene sequence: CDR1 LNHNV, CDR2 YYDKDF (reference sequence). Trimming removed 1 base from V and 5 bases from J; junction bases left unmatched: 9. CDR3 sequence (DNA): TGTGCCACCAGCAGAGTCGGAGCGGGGGTTGGAACCGGGGAGCTGTTTTTT. Translated: CATSRVGAGVGTGELFF. The variable domain in full, with the rest retrieved from reference TRBV15 and TRBJ2-2, is DAMVIQNPRYQVTQFGKPVTLSCSQTLNHNVMYWYQQKSSQAPKLLFHYYDKDFNNEADTPDNFQSRRPNTSFCFLDIRSPGLGDTAMYLCATSRVGAGVGTGELFFGEGSRLTVL.

This clone has only one observation. The CDR3, as DNA: TGTGCCAGCAGACCCGGACAGGGGGAGAGACAGCCCCAGCATTTT. It is translated as CASRPGQGERQPQHF. The chain carries TRBV2 and TRBJ1-5; 10 bases fit TRBD1. Germline CDR1 is SNHLY and CDR2 is FYNNEI. This CDR3 has 15 amino acids. V shed 6 bases, J shed 7 bases, and the junction held 9 bases outside the gene matches.

This clone has just one count. This same CDR3 is encoded by further DNA sequences in the sample. The chain carries TRBV5-1 and TRBJ1-1; 7 positions match TRBD1. The CDR3 has 14 amino acids. The junction had 4 bases not matched to a gene; V was cut back by 4 bases and J by 1 base. Germline CDR1 SGHRS, CDR2 YFSETQ. In DNA form, the CDR3 reads TGCGCCAGCAGCCCCCAGGGGGGGAACACTGAAGCTTTCTTT. Its protein product is CASSPQGGNTEAFF. The whole variable domain, filled in from reference TRBV5-1 and TRBJ1-1, reads KAGVTQTPRYLIKTRGQQVTLSCSPISGHRSVSWYQQTPGQGLQFLFEYFSETQRNKGNFPGRFSGRQFSNSRSEMNVSTLELGDSALYLCASSPQGGNTEAFFGQGTRLTVV.

The chain is built from TRBV18 and TRBJ1-2, with D perhaps TRBD1 (6 bases). Between the trimmed V and J ends, which lost 4 bases and 5 bases, there was a span of 17 bases. The germline CDR1 and CDR2 sequences are KGHSH and LQKENI. The CDR3 consists of 15 residues. This chain's CDR3 is CASSRDTRTAYGYTF. As DNA, the CDR3 is TGTGCCAGCTCACGAGATACCAGGACAGCTTATGGCTACACCTTC.

The chain uses TRBV6-5 and TRBJ1-4, with unresolved D. This CDR3 has 11 amino acids. Trimming shortened V by 6 bases and J by 5 bases, and 4 bases separated the two germline ends. The V gene's germline CDR1 is MNHEY and CDR2 SVGAGI. The CDR3 sequence: CASRRNEKLFF. The CDR3 DNA reads TGTGCCAGCAGGAGGAATGAAAAACTGTTTTTT.

The V gene is TRBV7-2, the J gene TRBJ2-7; TRBD2 matches at 8 bases. Trimming took 4 bases from V and 3 from J; bases not matched to a gene: 11. Germline-derived CDR1 and CDR2 are SGHTA and FQGNSA. This CDR3 has 16 amino acids. The CDR3 nucleotides read TGTGCCAGCAGCTCGTATTGGGGTAGCGGGAACTACGAGCAGTACTTC. The encoded protein is CASSSYWGSGNYEQYF.

The chain is built from TRBV7-2 and TRBJ1-6; D is ambiguous. V was cut by 4 bases and J by 8 bases, with 6 bases left in between. Germline V gene sequence: CDR1 SGHTA, CDR2 FQGNSA. The CDR3 is 12 residues long. CDR3 sequence reads: CASSYGDSPLHF. Here the CDR3 DNA reads TGTGCCAGCAGCTACGGAGATTCACCCCTCCACTTT.